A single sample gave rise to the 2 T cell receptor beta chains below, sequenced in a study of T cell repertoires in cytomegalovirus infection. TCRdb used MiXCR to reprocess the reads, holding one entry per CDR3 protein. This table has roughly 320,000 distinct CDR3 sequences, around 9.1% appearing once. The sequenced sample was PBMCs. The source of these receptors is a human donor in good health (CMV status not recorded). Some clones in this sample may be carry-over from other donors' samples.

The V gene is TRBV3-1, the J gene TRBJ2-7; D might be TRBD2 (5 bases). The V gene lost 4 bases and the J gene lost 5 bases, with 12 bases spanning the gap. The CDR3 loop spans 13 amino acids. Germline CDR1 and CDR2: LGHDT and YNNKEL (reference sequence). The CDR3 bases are TGTGCCAGCAGCCCCCTAGGAGGACACGAGCAGTACGTC. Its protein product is CASSPLGGHEQYV.

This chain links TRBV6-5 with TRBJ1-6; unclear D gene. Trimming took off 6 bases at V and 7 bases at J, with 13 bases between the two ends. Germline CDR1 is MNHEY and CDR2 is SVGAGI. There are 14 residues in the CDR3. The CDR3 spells CASSPEVSNSPLHF. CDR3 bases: TGTGCCAGCAGCCCGGAGGTATCCAATTCACCCCTCCACTTT.